The next 19 T cell receptor beta chains were all read from a single sample in a study of beta chain features in type 1 diabetes. Study conclusions and caveats: Moderate yet significant TCRB CDR3 shortening was seen in Type 1 diabetes patients in all four CD4+ subsets.

These receptors lack a known antigen. Expressed TCRB transcripts were sequenced after all isolated RNA was converted to cDNA. Here immunoSEQ multiplex PCR was the method, and the copy in TCRdb shows in-frame clones only, minus some. This sample has about 660,000 clones, with over 12% found just once. Specimen: naive CD4+ T cells from blood. Receptors were obtained from a man younger than 30 with type 1 diabetes.

The sample holds a few counts of this clone. V and J are TRBV15 and TRBJ1-1; 9 bases line up with TRBD1. V lost 3 bases, J lost 8 bases, and 7 bases stayed unmatched. The length of the CDR3 is 14 residues. The V gene's germline CDR1 is LNHNV and CDR2 YYDKDF (reference sequence). CDR3 DNA sequence: TGTGCCACCAGCAGGACGACAGGGGGATTCGAAGCTTTCTTT. Protein sequence: CATSRTTGGFEAFF.

This clone was seen more than once but under ten times. V is TRBV27 and J is TRBJ2-5; 13 positions agree with TRBD2. The CDR3 has 14 residues. The germline V gene has CDR1 MNHEY and CDR2 SMNVEV (reference sequence). The trim removed 8 bases at V and 3 bases at J, leaving 3 bases unmatched. The CDR3 region has the DNA TGTGCCAGCGGCGGACTAGCGGGAGAAGAGACCCAGTACTTC. Its translation: CASGGLAGEETQYF.

This clone appeared a few times. The chain has TRBV28 and TRBJ2-2; no clear D. This CDR3 comprises 12 residues. Trimming left V 1 base short and J 6 bases short, with 3 bases between. In germline, CDR1 is MDHEN, CDR2 SYDVKM. CDR3 DNA sequence: TGTGCCAGCAGTTTATTGTCCGGGGAGCTGTTTTTT. It yields the protein CASSLLSGELFF.

This clone was detected a few times. The J gene is TRBJ1-2, the V gene TRBV7-9; no firm D call. Per the germline V gene, CDR1 is SEHNR and CDR2 is FQNEAQ (reference sequence). Trimming removed 3 bases from V and 5 bases from J, with 7 bases in between. The CDR3 is made up of 12 amino acids. CDR3 residues: CASSLNSYGYTF. The CDR3, as DNA: TGTGCCAGCAGCTTGAACAGTTATGGCTACACCTTC.

CDR3 bases: TGTGCCAGCATGTACTCGAGCTCCTACAATGAGCAGTTCTTC. Encoded protein: CASMYSSSYNEQFF. This rearrangement joins TRBV2 to TRBJ2-1; no clear D. V lost 7 bases and J 0 bases, leaving 10 bases between the germline ends. The CDR3 loop spans 14 amino acids. Per the germline V gene, CDR1 is SNHLY and CDR2 is FYNNEI.

This clone was recorded a few times. The chain recombines TRBV13 with TRBJ2-1; D possibly corresponds to TRBD2 (5 bases). The germline V gene encodes CDR1 PRHDT and CDR2 FYEKMQ (reference sequence). The length of the CDR3 is 17 residues. The V end lost 0 bases, the J end lost 3 bases, and 15 bases lay between the germline ends. CDR3 coding DNA: TGTGCCAGCAGCTTAGGCTATGGACTCCGGAGCTACAATGAGCAGTTCTTC. Translation: CASSLGYGLRSYNEQFF.

The V call is TRBV9, the J call TRBJ2-2; TRBD2 is a possible D gene (5 bases). CDR3 length: 17 amino acids. In germline, CDR1 is SGDLS, CDR2 YYNGEE. The V and J ends lost 4 bases and 1 base respectively, with 17 bases between them. DNA for the CDR3: TGTGCCAGCAGCCCCAGTTACGGGGTCTTGAACACCGGGGAGCTGTTTTTT. Translating it yields CASSPSYGVLNTGELFF.

This clone was seen only a few times. This chain uses TRBV9 with TRBJ2-3; TRBD2 is a possible D gene (5 bases). CDR1 is SGDLS, CDR2 YYNGEE, per germline. This CDR3 has 15 amino acids. With 2 bases removed from V and 2 bases from J, the gap between germline ends came to 12 bases. DNA for the CDR3: TGTGCCAGCAGCGTGGAACTAGGAATCACAGATACGCAGTATTTT. Protein: CASSVELGITDTQYF. The full variable domain, rest sourced from reference TRBV9 and TRBJ2-3, is DSGVTQTPKHLITATGQRVTLRCSPRSGDLSVYWYQQSLDQGLQFLIQYYNGEERAKGNILERFSAQQFPDLHSELNLSSLELGDSALYFCASSVELGITDTQYFGPGTRLTVL.

The sample holds a few counts of this clone. V is TRBV25-1 and J is TRBJ2-1; D is unresolved. Trimming left V 8 bases short and J 9 bases short, with 14 bases between. Germline-derived CDR1 and CDR2 are MGHDK and SYGVNS. This CDR3 contains 12 residues. CDR3 region: CASDTSGPEQFF. DNA for the CDR3: TGTGCCAGCGATACTTCCGGGCCTGAGCAGTTCTTC.

This clone turned up a few times. This chain uses TRBV30 with TRBJ1-5; a possible D gene is TRBD1 (5 bases). There are 14 residues in the CDR3. V lost 2 bases and J lost 5, with 13 bases in between. The germline V gene encodes CDR1 GTSNPN and CDR2 SVGIG (reference sequence). CDR3 in DNA: TGTGCCTGGAGTTCGAGGGGCGTTGATCAGCCCCAGCATTTT. Its protein is CAWSSRGVDQPQHF.

The table lists this clone with a few counts. The V call is TRBV19, the J call TRBJ2-6, with TRBD1 identical over 8 bases. The junction had 5 bases not matched to a gene; V was cut back by 4 bases and J by 0 bases. From germline, CDR1 is LNHDA and CDR2 SQIVND (reference sequence). CDR3 length: 17 residues. CDR3 sequence reads: CASSTPGQGSGANVLTF. The CDR3 coding sequence is TGTGCCAGTAGTACCCCCGGACAGGGCTCTGGGGCCAACGTCCTGACTTTC.

Comments on this clone: The sample holds other DNA sequences that translate to the same CDR3. This sequence joins TRBV7-2 and TRBJ1-1, with TRBD1 as a possible D gene (6 bases). The CDR3 spans 15 residues. The V gene's germline CDR1 is SGHTA and CDR2 FQGNSA. V lost 0 bases to trimming and J lost 4 bases, with 12 bases between them. The CDR3 protein is CASSLAGGVGTEAFF. For the CDR3, the DNA is TGTGCCAGCAGCTTAGCAGGGGGGGTCGGCACTGAAGCTTTCTTT.

This clone was seen more than once but under ten times. V usage is TRBV28 and J usage is TRBJ2-6; 11 bases fit TRBD2. The germline V gene has CDR1 MDHEN and CDR2 SYDVKM. The CDR3 totals 19 residues. J was trimmed by 0 bases and V by 6 bases; bases with no gene match: 10. For the CDR3, the DNA is TGTGCCAGCAGAAAAACCGGGACTAGCGGTTTCTCTGGGGCCAACGTCCTGACTTTC. Translation: CASRKTGTSGFSGANVLTF.

The V call is TRBV6-6, the J call TRBJ1-5; D remains ambiguous. Trimming removed 7 bases from V and 1 base from J, with 5 bases in between. Germline lookup yields CDR1 MNHNY and CDR2 SVGAGI (reference sequence). This CDR3 comprises 12 residues. This chain's CDR3 is CASTGSNQPQHF. For the CDR3, the DNA is TGTGCCAGCACCGGAAGCAATCAGCCCCAGCATTTT.

The chain joins TRBV7-9 to TRBJ1-2; the match to TRBD1 covers 8 bases. CDR3 size: 17 residues. J gave up 7 bases and V 4 bases, and 17 bases lay outside the gene matches. Germline V gives CDR1 SEHNR, CDR2 FQNEAQ (reference sequence). CDR3: CASSSSAGQGLLSGYTF. The CDR3 coding sequence is TGTGCCAGCAGCTCTAGCGCTGGACAGGGATTGCTCTCTGGCTACACCTTC.

In its sample, this clone was seen a few times. The chain joins TRBV10-3 to TRBJ1-2; D not resolved. V was cut by 9 bases and J by 2 bases, with 22 bases left in between. The CDR3 length is 16 residues. Per germline, CDR1 ENHRY and CDR2 SYGVKD. CDR3 nucleotides: TGTGCCATAGATCCGGGAGGGAAATCCGGGAACTATGGCTACACCTTC. Its protein is CAIDPGGKSGNYGYTF.

The chain recombines TRBV4-2 with TRBJ1-1, with a possible D match to TRBD1 (6 bases). V was clipped by 0 bases and J by 5 bases, with 19 bases between them. CDR1 LGHNA and CDR2 YNFKEQ come from the germline V gene. This CDR3 is 17 amino acids long. CDR3 region: CASSQDVRDTLGTEAFF. As DNA, the CDR3 is TGTGCCAGCAGCCAAGATGTGCGGGACACGCTAGGAACTGAAGCTTTCTTT.

The V and J genes are TRBV18 and TRBJ1-5; 7 positions match TRBD1. CDR3 length: 15 residues. The germline CDR1 and CDR2 sequences are KGHSH and LQKENI. The ends lost 2 bases at V and 2 bases at J; junction bases unmatched: 3. CDR3 amino acids: CASSPITGGNQPQHF. CDR3 coding DNA: TGTGCCAGCTCACCAATCACAGGGGGCAATCAGCCCCAGCATTTT.

CDR3 amino acids: CASSGVYEQYF. The DNA for the CDR3 is TGTGCCAGCAGTGGGGTCTACGAGCAGTACTTC. The chain employs TRBV28 and TRBJ2-7; D gene unclear. Trimming removed 5 bases at V and 3 bases at J, with 5 bases between. CDR1 is MDHEN and CDR2 is SYDVKM in the germline V gene. The length of the CDR3 is 11 residues.